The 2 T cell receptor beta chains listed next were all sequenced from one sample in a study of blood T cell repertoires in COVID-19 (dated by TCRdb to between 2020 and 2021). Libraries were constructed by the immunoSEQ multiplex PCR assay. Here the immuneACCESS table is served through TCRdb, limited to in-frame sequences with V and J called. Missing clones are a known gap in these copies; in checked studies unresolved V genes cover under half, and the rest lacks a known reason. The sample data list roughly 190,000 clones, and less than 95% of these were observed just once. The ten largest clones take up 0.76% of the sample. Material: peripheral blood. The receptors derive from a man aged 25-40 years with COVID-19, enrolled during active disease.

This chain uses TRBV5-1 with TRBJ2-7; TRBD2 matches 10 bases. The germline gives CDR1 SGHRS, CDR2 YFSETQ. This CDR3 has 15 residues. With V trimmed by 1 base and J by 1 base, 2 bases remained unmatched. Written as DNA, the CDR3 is TGCGCCAGCAGCTTGTCTAGCGGGGGTTCCTACGAGCAGTACTTC. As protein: CASSLSSGGSYEQYF.

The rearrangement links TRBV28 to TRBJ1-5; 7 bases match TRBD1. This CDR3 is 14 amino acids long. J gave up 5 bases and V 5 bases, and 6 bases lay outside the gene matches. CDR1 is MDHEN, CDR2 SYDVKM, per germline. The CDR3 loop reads CASSVVRGDQPQHF. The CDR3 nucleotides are TGTGCCAGCAGTGTGGTCAGGGGGGATCAGCCCCAGCATTTT.